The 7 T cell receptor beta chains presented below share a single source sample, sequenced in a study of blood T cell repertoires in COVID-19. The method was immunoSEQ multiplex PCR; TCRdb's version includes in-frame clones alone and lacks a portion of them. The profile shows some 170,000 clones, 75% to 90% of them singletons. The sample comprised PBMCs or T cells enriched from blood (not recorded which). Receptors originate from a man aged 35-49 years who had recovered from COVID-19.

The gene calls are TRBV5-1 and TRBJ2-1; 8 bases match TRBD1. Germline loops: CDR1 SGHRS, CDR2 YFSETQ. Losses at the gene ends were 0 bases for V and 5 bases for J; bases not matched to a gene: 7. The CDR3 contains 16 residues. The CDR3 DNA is TGCGCCAGCAGCTTGGGACAGGGGCTAGTCGACAATGAGCAGTTCTTC. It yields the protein CASSLGQGLVDNEQFF.

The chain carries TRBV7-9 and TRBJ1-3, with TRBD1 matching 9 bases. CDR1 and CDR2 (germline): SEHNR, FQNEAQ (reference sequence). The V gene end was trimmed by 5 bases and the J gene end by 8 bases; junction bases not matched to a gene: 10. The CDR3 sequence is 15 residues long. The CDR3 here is CASSPPGQGVDTIYF. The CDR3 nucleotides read TGTGCCAGCAGCCCACCGGGACAGGGTGTTGACACCATATATTTT.

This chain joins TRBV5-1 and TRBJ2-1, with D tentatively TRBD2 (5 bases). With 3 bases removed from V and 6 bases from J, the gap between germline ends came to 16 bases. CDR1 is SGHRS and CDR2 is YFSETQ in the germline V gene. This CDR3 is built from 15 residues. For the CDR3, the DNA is TGCGCCAGCAGCTCGGTGGGAGTAGTTCGCAATGAGCAGTTCTTC. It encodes CASSSVGVVRNEQFF.

The CDR3 nucleotides read TGTGCCAGCAGCTTCGGGGGTGGGGAGACCCAGTACTTC. It yields the protein CASSFGGGETQYF. This rearrangement joins TRBV5-4 to TRBJ2-5, with D maybe TRBD2 (6 bases). This CDR3 spans 13 amino acids. V was clipped by 2 bases and J by 5 bases, with 10 bases between them. CDR1 SGHNT and CDR2 YYREEE come from the germline V gene (reference sequence).

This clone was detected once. CDR3 coding DNA: TGTGCCAGTGGCGGGGACTATTACAATGAGCAGTTCTTC. This encodes CASGGDYYNEQFF. The rearrangement joins TRBV6-5 to TRBJ2-1; TRBD2 matches at 7 bases. Per the germline V gene, CDR1 is MNHEY and CDR2 is SVGAGI. J was trimmed by 4 bases and V by 9 bases; bases with no gene match: 6. The CDR3 is 13 residues long.

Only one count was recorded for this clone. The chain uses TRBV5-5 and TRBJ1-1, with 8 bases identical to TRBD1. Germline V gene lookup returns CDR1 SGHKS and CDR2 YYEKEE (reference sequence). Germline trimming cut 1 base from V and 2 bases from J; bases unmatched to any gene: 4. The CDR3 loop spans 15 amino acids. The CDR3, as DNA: TGTGCCAGCAGCTTGTTCCAGGGGGCTAACACTGAAGCTTTCTTT. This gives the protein CASSLFQGANTEAFF. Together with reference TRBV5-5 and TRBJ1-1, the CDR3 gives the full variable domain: DAGVTQSPTHLIKTRGQQVTLRCSPISGHKSVSWYQQVLGQGPQFIFQYYEKEERGRGNFPDRFSARQFPNYSSELNVNALLLGDSALYLCASSLFQGANTEAFFGQGTRLTVV.

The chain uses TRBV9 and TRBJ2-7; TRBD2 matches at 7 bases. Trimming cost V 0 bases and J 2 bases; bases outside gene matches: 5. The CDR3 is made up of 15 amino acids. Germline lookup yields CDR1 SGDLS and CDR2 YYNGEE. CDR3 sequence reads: CASSVGGGSTYEQYF. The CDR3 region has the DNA TGTGCCAGCAGCGTAGGGGGGGGATCTACCTACGAGCAGTACTTC.